Sequencing of this TCR beta chain was carried out in a study of blood T cell repertoires in COVID-19. Using immunoSEQ multiplex PCR, the repertoire was profiled, and TCRdb retains in-frame clones only, with some absent. The data show over 150,000 clones, about 88% seen once. Germline values: CDR1 LNHDA, CDR2 SQIVND (reference sequence). The CDR3 extends over 14 amino acids. V was trimmed by 10 bases and J by 3 bases, leaving 18 bases between them. This rearrangement joins TRBV19 to TRBJ1-2; possible D gene TRBD1, 6 bases. The receptor's source is a man aged 35 to 55 with acute or convalescent COVID-19. The sample comprised peripheral blood. This CDR3 is CATRTERSDYGYTF. DNA of the CDR3: TGTGCCACACGGACAGAACGGTCGGACTATGGCTACACCTTC.